Listed here are 2 T cell receptor beta chains from one sample, sequenced in a study of monozygotic twins with inflammatory bowel disease. One entry per CDR3 protein, without DNA, is what TCRdb gives after re-calling the 5' RACE reads. The sample spans 88,000 or so distinct CDR3 sequences; the ten largest clones claim around 6.8%. The sequenced material came from blood. The receptors come from a human donor with ulcerative colitis or Crohn's disease, or a healthy co-twin of an affected twin (not recorded which).

CDR3 sequence reads: CASSPPAETQYF. V and J are TRBV5-1 and TRBJ2-5; the TCRdb call, TRBD2, lacks DNA for checking. This CDR3 has 12 amino acids. The germline gives CDR1 SGHRS, CDR2 YFSETQ.

This chain uses TRBV2 with TRBJ2-1. Germline V gene sequence: CDR1 SNHLY, CDR2 FYNNEI. This CDR3 has 15 residues. This CDR3 reads CASSVPTSAYNEQFF.